Shown below are 22 T cell receptor beta chains from a single sample sequenced in a study of monozygotic twins with inflammatory bowel disease. TCRdb reworked the 5' RACE reads into one entry per CDR3 protein, no DNA. The repertoire table contains approximately 330,000 distinct CDR3 sequences. Sequencing was done on a sample of blood. These receptors originate from a human donor with ulcerative colitis or Crohn's disease, or a healthy co-twin of an affected twin (not recorded which).

This chain links TRBV6-2 or TRBV6-3 with TRBJ2-5. Germline V gene sequence: CDR1 MNHEY, CDR2 SVGEGT. The CDR3 loop spans 15 amino acids. This CDR3 reads CASSDRGTAEETQYF.

V gene TRBV4-3 combines with J gene TRBJ2-1. This CDR3 spans 15 amino acids. Germline values: CDR1 LGHNA, CDR2 YSLEER. CDR3 residues: CASSQVVDGIGEQFF.

The genes are TRBV7-2 and TRBJ2-2; the TCRdb call, TRBD2, lacks DNA for checking. The CDR3 has 17 residues. Germline V gene data show CDR1 as SGHTA and CDR2 as FQGNSA. The CDR3 reads CASSLGLAGGSTGELFF.

V is TRBV12-3 or TRBV12-4 and J is TRBJ2-1; TCRdb indicates TRBD2, and absent DNA this call remains unverified. The CDR3 is 14 amino acids. CDR3 amino acids: CASSWELAGRPMFF.

The rearrangement links TRBV19 to TRBJ2-3; the D call of TRBD1 rests on TCRdb alone, since no DNA is present to check it. This CDR3 comprises 18 residues. Germline assignment: CDR1 LNHDA and CDR2 SQIVND (reference sequence). CDR3 in amino acids: CASTPDPRGFSSTDTQYF.

The chain couples TRBV5-1 to TRBJ1-1; with no DNA, the TCRdb D assignment of TRBD1 cannot be verified. CDR3 length: 12 amino acids. CDR1 is SGHRS and CDR2 is YFSETQ in the germline V gene. The CDR3 spells CASSKGGYEAFF.

This chain links TRBV18 with TRBJ1-5; checking the TCRdb D call of TRBD1 is not possible without DNA. The CDR3 covers 14 residues. CDR1 is KGHSH, CDR2 LQKENI, per germline. The CDR3 spells CASSWTGPDQPQHF.

The rearrangement joins TRBV7-9 to TRBJ2-3; TCRdb designates TRBD1, a call that cannot be tested without DNA. Germline CDR1 is SEHNR and CDR2 is FQNEAQ (reference sequence). The CDR3 contains 15 residues. The CDR3 loop is CASSPGWDSTDTQYF.

The chain combines TRBV10-3 with TRBJ2-2. The CDR3 is 14 residues long. Germline V lookup: CDR1 ENHRY, CDR2 SYGVKD. Here the CDR3 reads CAISETPNTGELFF.

The chain carries TRBV18 and TRBJ1-1. Germline V gene data show CDR1 as KGHSH and CDR2 as LQKENI. The length of the CDR3 is 14 residues. This chain's CDR3 is CASSRGSGGTEAFF.

This chain links TRBV20-1 with TRBJ2-7. This CDR3 is 11 amino acids long. Germline V gene sequence: CDR1 DFQATT, CDR2 SNEGSKA (reference sequence). Here the CDR3 reads CSASDYYEQYF.

The chain recombines TRBV27 with TRBJ2-3; TCRdb selects TRBD1, and the lack of DNA leaves this call unchecked. The CDR3 extends over 13 amino acids. Germline CDR1 reads MNHEY; CDR2 reads SMNVEV (reference sequence). The CDR3 region is CASSGGHPDTQYF.

The chain recombines TRBV4-1 with TRBJ1-5; as DNA is missing, the TRBD1 call by TCRdb cannot be tested. The germline V gene has CDR1 MGHRA and CDR2 YSYEKL. CDR3 length equals 15 residues. CDR3: CASSPGQAPNQPQHF.

The V and J genes are TRBV29-1 and TRBJ2-1; TCRdb reports TRBD2, a call that lacks DNA to check it against. The CDR3 length is 16 residues. Per germline, CDR1 SQVTM and CDR2 ANQGSEA. The CDR3 region is CSVQGLAGSSYNEQFF.

The V call is TRBV20-1, the J call TRBJ2-1. Per germline, CDR1 DFQATT and CDR2 SNEGSKA (reference sequence). This CDR3 contains 15 residues. The CDR3 is CSARDGKNWNNEQFF.

The CDR3 here is CASSPGDLAKNIQYF. The chain recombines TRBV28 with TRBJ2-4; checking the TCRdb D call of TRBD1 is not possible without DNA. The CDR3 has 15 residues. CDR1 and CDR2 from the germline V gene are MDHEN and SYDVKM.

The CDR3 spells CASSFPGKETQYF. The genes are TRBV28 and TRBJ2-5; TCRdb reports TRBD1, a call that lacks DNA to check it against. The germline V gene has CDR1 MDHEN and CDR2 SYDVKM. The CDR3 length is 13 residues.

V is TRBV12-3 or TRBV12-4 and J is TRBJ1-6. The CDR3 is 14 residues long. The CDR3 here is CASSLGAGVSPLHF.

V and J are TRBV14 and TRBJ2-7; TCRdb designates TRBD2, a call that cannot be tested without DNA. The CDR3 consists of 14 residues. Germline CDR1 and CDR2: SGHDN and FVKESK. This chain's CDR3 is CASSSTSGPYEQYF.

The chain joins TRBV20-1 to TRBJ2-1; TCRdb outputs TRBD1, but without DNA this stays unchecked. Looked up from germline, CDR1 is DFQATT and CDR2 is SNEGSKA (reference sequence). The CDR3 is made up of 13 amino acids. The CDR3 spells CSASQGVNNEQFF.

The rearrangement links TRBV7-2 to TRBJ2-2; without DNA, the TCRdb call of TRBD1 cannot be checked. The CDR3 contains 15 residues. Germline lookup yields CDR1 SGHTA and CDR2 FQGNSA. CDR3 in amino acids: CASSLGQGGAWELFF.

The V call is TRBV5-6, the J call TRBJ2-7. In germline, CDR1 is SGHDT, CDR2 YYEEEE. The CDR3 length is 14 residues. The CDR3 loop reads CASSLVFRPNEQYF.